The clone carrying this T cell receptor beta chain was seen only a few times. The CDR3 totals 17 residues. V shed 4 bases and J shed 0 bases, with 16 bases lying between them. CDR1 and CDR2 from the germline V gene are MDHEN and SYDVKM. Regarding time point: newly diagnosed GD, antithyroid drugs for less than 3 months. Scientists built the TCR library using RNA that was extracted from PBMCs. Arm-PCR of CDR3 regions and iRepertoire HTBI primers were the basis on which TCR beta libraries were built. MiXCR was run by TCRdb on the multiplex PCR reads, yielding one entry per CDR3 protein. The table lists hundreds of thousands of distinct CDR3 sequences, less than 20% of them singletons, with 18% in the top ten. These data come from a study of regulatory T cells in long-lasting Graves disease. Separately, the same data were catalogued under a study of T cells in Graves' hyperthyroidism and ophthalmopathy. That source reports: The primer set for the first-round RT-PCR of the TCR CDR3 was HTBI.

V gene TRBV28 combines with J gene TRBJ2-4; no reliable D call. The TCR was taken from a woman younger than 45 with Graves disease. This specimen was peripheral blood mononuclear cells (PBMCs), taken at new diagnosis, from a patient treated with antithyroid drugs. CDR3 loop: CASSYVGLLLAKNIQYF. The CDR3 DNA is TGTGCCAGCAGTTATGTGGGCCTACTACTAGCCAAAAACATTCAGTACTTC.